This note documents a single T cell receptor (beta chain) sequence. What it binds is not known. Despite likely unrecorded immune exposures, the donors were nominally healthy at the time of sampling. The data were taken from a study of cytomegalovirus exposure and HLA in healthy donors. Study details: Earlier findings included some 100 million unique TCR beta sequences obtained from about 180 million T cells. Study observations and caveats: An ancestry cluster, one associated with Asian ancestry, reportedly showed fewer N-insertions than the approximately 650-donor mean in a later analysis.

V lost 1 base to trimming and J lost 0 bases, with 10 bases between them. The CDR3 extends over 15 amino acids. Germline CDR1 SEHNR, CDR2 FQNEAQ (reference sequence). The PCR employed 60 Vbeta primers together with 13 Jbeta primers. The method was immunoSEQ multiplex PCR; TCRdb's version includes in-frame clones alone and lacks a portion of them. The data show 200,000 or so clones, over 75% seen once. This chain uses TRBV7-9 with TRBJ2-7; D is uncertain. The sequence was collected from a boy aged 2 to 10 in good health and CMV-seronegative. Sequences were obtained from PBMCs. The CDR3 protein is CASSLGGASSYEQYF. The CDR3 DNA is TGTGCCAGCAGCTTAGGAGGTGCAAGCTCCTACGAGCAGTACTTC.